These T cell receptor beta chains were read from a single sample in a study of blood T cell repertoires in COVID-19. Using immunoSEQ multiplex PCR, the repertoire was profiled, and TCRdb retains in-frame clones only, with some absent. The profile shows over 85,000 clones, 86% of them singletons. Material: peripheral blood. These receptors were taken from a man in his sixties with acute or convalescent COVID-19. Both conserved end residues are part of each CDR3. D genes are given only for firm matches. A row's size may be missing; if present it is once, few, many or a size class.

abundance	len	v_gene	d_gene	j_gene	CDR3aa	CDR3nt
NA	16	TRBV27	NA	TRBJ2-3	CASSVEMRSGADTQYF	TGTGCCAGCAGTGTCGAAATGAGGAGTGGCGCAGATACGCAGTATTTT
NA	14	TRBV6-5	TRBD2	TRBJ2-3	CASTLSGGPDTQYF	TGTGCCAGCACCCTTAGCGGGGGGCCAGATACGCAGTATTTT
NA	15	TRBV4-3	NA	TRBJ2-4	CASSQRRGRANIQYF	TGCGCCAGCAGCCAAAGGAGGGGTAGAGCAAACATTCAGTACTTC
NA	15	TRBV7-2	NA	TRBJ2-2	CASSSPGPNTGELFF	TGTGCCAGCAGCTCTCCGGGTCCGAACACCGGGGAGCTGTTTTTT
NA	12	TRBV7-9	NA	TRBJ2-7	CASSTQGREQYF	TGTGCCAGCAGCACCCAGGGTCGCGAGCAGTACTTC
NA	13	TRBV6-4	NA	TRBJ1-1	CASSLDRNTEAFF	TGTGCCAGCAGTCTGGACAGGAACACTGAAGCTTTCTTT
NA	16	TRBV7-6	TRBD1	TRBJ2-1	CASSRGTGGLQWEQFF	TGTGCCAGCAGCAGAGGGACAGGGGGGCTACAATGGGAGCAGTTCTTC
NA	13	TRBV7-3	TRBD1	TRBJ1-2	CASSLPGGRGYTF	TGTGCCAGCAGCTTACCAGGGGGTAGGGGCTACACCTTC
NA	17	TRBV9	NA	TRBJ1-6	CASSVEAGSFYNSPLHF	TGTGCCAGCAGCGTAGAGGCGGGATCCTTCTATAATTCACCCCTCCACTTT
NA	19	TRBV4-1	TRBD2	TRBJ2-3	CASSQVRSGGAISTDTQYF	TGCGCCAGCAGCCAAGTACGTAGCGGGGGGGCCATAAGCACAGATACGCAGTATTTT
NA	13	TRBV7-9	TRBD2	TRBJ2-7	CASSWGGSTSAYF	TGTGCCAGCAGCTGGGGGGGATCTACCTCAGCTTACTTC
NA	15	TRBV6-4	NA	TRBJ2-3	CASSEGPGFADTQYF	TGTGCCAGCAGCGAAGGGCCAGGGTTCGCAGATACGCAGTATTTT
NA	18	TRBV5-1	TRBD1	TRBJ1-5	CASSLAPGQGGDNQPQHF	TGCGCCAGCAGCTTGGCCCCGGGACAGGGAGGGGACAATCAGCCCCAGCATTTT
NA	13	TRBV30	TRBD2	TRBJ2-1	CAWSSSGRSEQFF	TGTGCCTGGAGTAGCAGCGGGAGGTCTGAGCAGTTCTTC
NA	15	TRBV3-1/TRBV3-2	NA	TRBJ1-3	CASSQVSRGRNTIYF	TGTGCCAGCAGCCAAGTATCCAGGGGCAGAAACACCATATATTTT
NA	14	TRBV9	TRBD1	TRBJ1-2	CASSPRTGNYGYTF	TGTGCCAGCAGCCCGCGGACAGGGAACTATGGCTACACCTTC
few	15	TRBV5-5	TRBD1	TRBJ1-6	CASSSGQGGISPLHF	TGTGCCAGCAGCTCCGGACAGGGTGGGATATCACCCCTCCACTTT
NA	13	TRBV12-3/TRBV12-4	TRBD1	TRBJ1-1	CASSGQGYTEAFF	TGTGCCAGCAGTGGACAGGGGTACACTGAAGCTTTCTTT
NA	15	TRBV11-2	TRBD2	TRBJ2-3	CASSLSSGVGDTQYF	TGTGCCAGCAGCTTATCTAGCGGGGTAGGAGATACGCAGTATTTT
NA	15	TRBV29-1	TRBD2	TRBJ2-1	CSVEAGLAVYNEQFF	TGCAGCGTTGAGGCGGGACTAGCGGTCTACAATGAGCAGTTCTTC
NA	15	TRBV4-2	TRBD2	TRBJ2-1	CASSQAGGYNNEQFF	TGTGCCAGCAGCCAAGCGGGAGGATATAACAATGAGCAGTTCTTC
NA	16	TRBV30	TRBD2	TRBJ2-3	CAWSVLAGGPGDTQYF	TGTGCCTGGAGTGTACTAGCGGGGGGGCCGGGGGATACGCAGTATTTT
NA	15	TRBV19	NA	TRBJ2-2	CASSMAGRNTGELFF	TGTGCCAGTAGTATGGCAGGTCGGAACACCGGGGAGCTGTTTTTT
NA	13	TRBV6-5	NA	TRBJ1-2	CASRKYRADGYTF	TGTGCCAGCAGGAAATACAGGGCGGATGGCTACACCTTC
NA	12	TRBV10-1	NA	TRBJ1-2	CASSQDNYGYTF	TGCGCCAGCAGCCAGGATAACTATGGCTACACCTTC
NA	15	TRBV11-2	TRBD2	TRBJ2-7	CASSLGGGGSYEQYF	TGTGCCAGCAGCTTAGGTGGCGGGGGCTCCTACGAGCAGTACTTC
once	14	TRBV7-2	NA	TRBJ1-2	CASSSGFRGYGYTF	TGTGCCAGCAGCTCAGGGTTCCGCGGCTATGGCTACACCTTC
NA	13	TRBV2	NA	TRBJ1-2	CASSIQGNYGYTF	TGTGCCAGCAGTATACAGGGTAACTATGGCTACACCTTC
NA	15	TRBV4-1	TRBD1	TRBJ1-1	CASSQGQGFGTEAFF	TGCGCCAGCAGCCAAGGACAGGGATTTGGGACTGAAGCTTTCTTT
NA	14	TRBV4-3	NA	TRBJ1-1	CASSQDNRNTEAFF	TGCGCCAGCAGCCAAGATAACAGGAACACTGAAGCTTTCTTT
NA	15	TRBV7-6	NA	TRBJ1-6	CASSLRRGANSPLHF	TGTGCCAGCAGCTTAAGACGGGGAGCAAATTCACCCCTCCACTTT
NA	14	TRBV29-1	NA	TRBJ1-5	CSVERGGSNQPQHF	TGCAGCGTTGAAAGGGGCGGAAGCAATCAGCCCCAGCATTTT
NA	13	TRBV5-5	NA	TRBJ1-2	CASSLVYGNGYTF	TGTGCCAGCAGCTTGGTGTACGGGAATGGCTACACCTTC
NA	14	TRBV30	NA	TRBJ1-2	CAWSVRTRRWGYTF	TGTGCCTGGAGTGTACGTACACGGAGGTGGGGCTACACCTTC
NA	13	TRBV10-3	TRBD2	TRBJ2-7	CALGGAGGNEQYF	TGTGCCCTCGGGGGGGCAGGAGGCAACGAGCAGTACTTC
NA	14	TRBV19	NA	TRBJ2-3	CASTVQGISDTQYF	TGTGCCAGTACCGTACAGGGTATCTCAGATACGCAGTATTTT
NA	12	TRBV6-6	NA	TRBJ1-2	CASSTIQGGYTF	TGTGCCAGCAGCACGATACAGGGTGGCTACACCTTC
NA	14	TRBV6-5	NA	TRBJ2-3	CASSTGDSTDTQYF	TGTGCCAGCAGTACGGGGGACTCCACAGATACGCAGTATTTT
NA	15	TRBV18	TRBD2	TRBJ2-7	CASSPPRGSGYEQYF	TGTGCCAGCTCACCACCCCGCGGGAGTGGATACGAGCAGTACTTC
NA	17	TRBV19	TRBD2	TRBJ2-1	CASSINGPTSAYNEQFF	TGTGCCAGTAGTATAAATGGACCGACTAGCGCCTACAATGAGCAGTTCTTC
NA	16	TRBV6-2/TRBV6-3	TRBD1	TRBJ1-5	CASSFPEGAGNQPQHF	TGTGCCAGCAGTTTCCCGGAGGGGGCGGGAAATCAGCCCCAGCATTTT
NA	14	TRBV27	NA	TRBJ1-1	CASSYGLPNTEAFF	TGTGCCAGCAGTTATGGACTGCCGAACACTGAAGCTTTCTTT
NA	16	TRBV21-1	NA	TRBJ1-3	CASSKEAGSGGNTIYF	TGTGCCAGCAGCAAAGAAGCAGGATCTGGTGGAAACACCATATATTTT